The 28 T cell receptor beta chains below were found in one sample sequenced in a study of OX40 agonist ivuxolimab in advanced cancers. Clones were sequenced by immunoSEQ multiplex PCR, and TCRdb holds only the in-frame ones, with some missing. The sample lists approximately 68,000 clones, around 90% seen once, with about 10% in the top ten. Material: CD4+ or CD8+ T cells sorted from blood, obtained in a trial of the OX40 agonist ivuxolimab. Receptors originate from an adult with an advanced solid tumor such as melanoma, head and neck, liver or kidney cancer.

V usage is TRBV19 and J usage is TRBJ2-7, with D perhaps being TRBD1 or TRBD2 (5 bases each). CDR3 size: 13 residues. The germline CDR1 and CDR2 sequences are LNHDA and SQIVND (reference sequence). The V end lost 7 bases, the J end lost 0 bases, and 10 bases lay between the germline ends. In DNA form, the CDR3 reads TGTGCCAGTACCCCCGGGGCCTCCTACGAGCAGTACTTC. Its protein product is CASTPGASYEQYF. The whole variable domain, remainder taken from reference TRBV19 and TRBJ2-7, is DGGITQSPKYLFRKEGQNVTLSCEQNLNHDAMYWYRQDPGQGLRLIYYSQIVNDFQKGDIAEGYSVSREKKESFPLTVTSAQKNPTAFYLCASTPGASYEQYFGPGTRLTVT.

The V gene is TRBV7-9, the J gene TRBJ1-2; D gene unclear. The CDR3 consists of 10 residues. V lost 1 base to trimming and J lost 6 bases, with 0 bases between them. Germline V gene sequence: CDR1 SEHNR, CDR2 FQNEAQ (reference sequence). The CDR3 DNA reads TGTGCCAGCAGCTTAGATGGCTACACCTTC. Protein: CASSLDGYTF.

The rearrangement uses TRBV7-9 and TRBJ2-7; a weak D match, TRBD1 (6 bases). The CDR3 is made up of 15 amino acids. Germline CDR1 SEHNR, CDR2 FQNEAQ (reference sequence). V was shortened by 5 bases and J by 2 bases, with 16 bases between the two germline ends. The CDR3 region is CASSPPNRGTYEQYF. The CDR3 region has the DNA TGTGCCAGCAGCCCTCCGAATAGGGGGACCTACGAGCAGTACTTC.

This chain links TRBV7-6 with TRBJ2-1, with TRBD2 as a possible D gene (6 bases). Looked up from germline, CDR1 is SGHVS and CDR2 is FNYEAQ. The ends were cut back, 3 bases at V and 4 bases at J, with 10 bases in the middle. The CDR3 is made up of 14 amino acids. CDR3 sequence (DNA): TGTGCCAGCAGCTTTCGGGGGAATTACAATGAGCAGTTCTTC. It yields the protein CASSFRGNYNEQFF. Filled out from reference TRBV7-6 and TRBJ2-1, the complete variable domain reads GAGVSQSPRYKVTKRGQDVALRCDPISGHVSLYWYRQALGQGPEFLTYFNYEAQQDKSGLPNDRFSAERPEGSISTLTIQRTEQRDSAMYRCASSFRGNYNEQFFGPGTRLTVL.

This chain joins TRBV4-1 and TRBJ1-4; no clear D. This CDR3 has 13 residues. Trimming shortened V by 3 bases and J by 10 bases, and 12 bases separated the two germline ends. Per the germline V gene, CDR1 is MGHRA and CDR2 is YSYEKL. The CDR3 sequence: CASSQGLDGKLFF. In DNA form, the CDR3 reads TGCGCCAGCAGCCAGGGCTTGGACGGAAAACTGTTTTTT.

The chain has TRBV12-5 and TRBJ1-2; D is uncertain. Germline CDR1 and CDR2: LGHNT and FRNRAP. The CDR3 is made up of 13 amino acids. With 3 bases removed from V and 1 base from J, the gap between germline ends came to 6 bases. CDR3 amino acids: CASGFLNNYGYTF. In DNA, the CDR3 is TGTGCTAGTGGTTTTTTGAATAACTATGGCTACACCTTC.

The CDR3 region is CASSSEGLAGGRETQYF. CDR3 DNA: TGTGCCAGCAGCTCGGAGGGACTAGCGGGGGGGCGGGAGACCCAGTACTTC. The J gene is TRBJ2-5, the V gene TRBV5-4; 16 bases fit TRBD2. This CDR3 comprises 17 residues. Germline values: CDR1 SGHNT, CDR2 YYREEE (reference sequence). V was pared by 3 bases and J by 5 bases, with 7 bases of the junction left unmatched.

This clone was recorded once. The V call is TRBV13, the J call TRBJ2-5; D is unresolved. This CDR3 has 15 residues. Trimming cost V 5 bases and J 5 bases, with 18 bases left between them. The germline V gene has CDR1 PRHDT and CDR2 FYEKMQ (reference sequence). Here the CDR3 reads CASSTLSGVWETQYF. The CDR3, as DNA: TGTGCCAGCAGCACACTTAGTGGGGTTTGGGAGACCCAGTACTTC.

This clone appeared a single time. The V gene is TRBV10-3, the J gene TRBJ2-7; the D is unclear. Germline V gene sequence: CDR1 ENHRY, CDR2 SYGVKD. The CDR3 is 14 amino acids. Trimming stripped 2 bases from V and 5 bases from J, with 13 bases between. The CDR3 is CAISELWTDHEQYF. Written as DNA, the CDR3 is TGTGCCATCAGTGAGCTATGGACGGACCACGAGCAGTACTTC.

This clone was observed a few times. The rearrangement joins TRBV5-1 to TRBJ2-1; maybe TRBD2 (5 bases). The CDR3 has 13 residues. V was cut by 1 base and J by 7 bases, with 9 bases left in between. Germline CDR1 and CDR2: SGHRS and YFSETQ. The CDR3 region is CASSLFGENEQFF. CDR3 DNA: TGCGCCAGCAGCTTGTTCGGGGAAAATGAGCAGTTCTTC.

The chain combines TRBV7-8 with TRBJ2-3; 9 nucleotides match TRBD2. The CDR3 covers 15 residues. V was pared by 1 base and J by 1 base, with 0 bases of the junction left unmatched. CDR1 and CDR2 from the germline V gene are SGHVS and FQNEAQ. CDR3 nucleotides: TGTGCCAGCAGCTTAGGGACTAGCGGCACAGATACGCAGTATTTT. This translates into CASSLGTSGTDTQYF.

This rearrangement joins TRBV14 to TRBJ2-7; tentative D call: TRBD1 (7 bases). The CDR3 is 18 amino acids. Germline V gene data show CDR1 as SGHDN and CDR2 as FVKESK. V shed 0 bases and J shed 1 base, with 19 bases lying between them. The CDR3 reads CASSQEGAGGRGSYEQYF. The CDR3 DNA is TGTGCCAGCAGCCAAGAAGGTGCAGGGGGGCGGGGATCCTACGAGCAGTACTTC.

The chain couples TRBV2 to TRBJ1-2; D is perhaps TRBD1 (5 bases). The CDR3 sequence is 14 residues long. The V end lost 8 bases, the J end lost 4 bases, and 17 bases lay between the germline ends. In germline, CDR1 is SNHLY, CDR2 FYNNEI. CDR3 sequence (DNA): TGTGCCAGCGGCCCCCCCGCAGGGCCCTATGGCTACACCTTC. It yields the protein CASGPPAGPYGYTF.

The chain has TRBV7-9 and TRBJ1-1, with D possibly being TRBD1 (6 bases). Trimming took off 4 bases at V and 4 bases at J, with 19 bases between the two ends. The CDR3 has 16 amino acids. The germline gives CDR1 SEHNR, CDR2 FQNEAQ (reference sequence). CDR3 amino acids: CASSSPTGLGGTEAFF. The CDR3 nucleotides read TGTGCCAGCAGCTCCCCCACGGGGCTAGGGGGCACTGAAGCTTTCTTT.

The chain couples TRBV10-1 to TRBJ2-1; TRBD2 agrees at 10 bases. The germline V gene encodes CDR1 WNHNN and CDR2 SYGVQD (reference sequence). Germline trimming cut 0 bases from V and 4 bases from J; bases unmatched to any gene: 0. This CDR3 region has 15 residues. Here the CDR3 DNA reads TGCGCCAGCAGTGAGTCAGCGGGGGGGTACAATGAGCAGTTCTTC. Residues: CASSESAGGYNEQFF.

This rearrangement joins TRBV9 to TRBJ2-7; tentatively, D is TRBD2 (6 bases). This CDR3 has 14 residues. CDR1 is SGDLS, CDR2 YYNGEE, per germline. V lost 2 bases and J lost 0, with 9 bases in between. CDR3 amino acids: CASSVDGGSYEQYF. The DNA for the CDR3 is TGTGCCAGCAGCGTGGACGGGGGCTCCTACGAGCAGTACTTC. The full variable domain, its missing parts supplied by reference TRBV9 and TRBJ2-7, is DSGVTQTPKHLITATGQRVTLRCSPRSGDLSVYWYQQSLDQGLQFLIQYYNGEERAKGNILERFSAQQFPDLHSELNLSSLELGDSALYFCASSVDGGSYEQYFGPGTRLTVT.

This clone was detected once. The chain couples TRBV14 to TRBJ1-2; D uncertain. The germline gives CDR1 SGHDN, CDR2 FVKESK. The CDR3 contains 13 residues. The ends were cut back, 0 bases at V and 4 bases at J, with 6 bases in the middle. The CDR3 region has the DNA TGTGCCAGCAGCCAAGAGGCTACCTATGGCTACACCTTC. Protein sequence: CASSQEATYGYTF.

J is TRBJ1-1 and V is TRBV6-8; D remains unclear. CDR1 is MNHGY, CDR2 SAAAGT, per germline. V lost 11 bases, J lost 0 bases, and 10 bases lay in between. This CDR3 comprises 12 residues. The CDR3: CAPRGVNTEAFF. The CDR3 DNA follows: TGTGCCCCCCGAGGAGTGAACACTGAAGCTTTCTTT.

V and J are TRBV7-2 and TRBJ1-2, with 7 positions matching TRBD1. The CDR3 runs 17 residues. V trimming: 3 bases; J trimming: 2 bases; junction bases outside the gene matches: 12. CDR1 SGHTA and CDR2 FQGNSA come from the germline V gene. CDR3 amino acids: CASSLTGTLTTNYGYTF. The DNA for the CDR3 is TGTGCCAGCAGCTTGACAGGGACCCTTACTACAAACTATGGCTACACCTTC.

This chain links TRBV10-3 with TRBJ1-1; 8 nucleotides match TRBD1. Germline V gives CDR1 ENHRY, CDR2 SYGVKD. CDR3 size: 13 residues. The ends lost 10 bases at V and 1 base at J; junction bases unmatched: 5. This CDR3 reads CATGTGQNTEAFF. CDR3 nucleotides: TGTGCCACGGGGACAGGCCAGAACACTGAAGCTTTCTTT.

V usage is TRBV7-2 and J usage is TRBJ1-2, with TRBD1 as a possible D gene (6 bases). The CDR3 is 12 residues long. Germline CDR1 SGHTA, CDR2 FQGNSA. V dropped 5 bases and J dropped 6 bases, with 10 bases sitting between them. The CDR3 loop is CASSLRQDGYTF. For the CDR3, the DNA is TGTGCCAGCAGCCTTCGACAGGATGGCTACACCTTC.

The gene calls are TRBV2 and TRBJ2-1; D not resolved. The V gene lost 3 bases and the J gene lost 10 bases, with 7 bases spanning the gap. The V gene's germline CDR1 is SNHLY and CDR2 FYNNEI. The CDR3 sequence is 11 residues long. CDR3 coding DNA: TGTGCCAGCAGTGATCCGCCAGAGCAGTTCTTC. Protein: CASSDPPEQFF.

J is TRBJ2-7 and V is TRBV28; 10 bases agree with TRBD2. V gave up 7 bases and J gave up 5 bases; unmatched junction bases: 8. Germline V gene sequence: CDR1 MDHEN, CDR2 SYDVKM. The CDR3 has 14 amino acids. CDR3 residues: CASTMGLAWDEQYF. The CDR3 bases are TGTGCCAGCACCATGGGACTAGCGTGGGACGAGCAGTACTTC.

The chain joins TRBV27 to TRBJ2-1; D possibly uses TRBD1 or TRBD2 (5 bases each). Germline V gene data show CDR1 as MNHEY and CDR2 as SMNVEV (reference sequence). Trimming removed 8 bases at V and 10 bases at J, with 15 bases between. The CDR3 loop spans 12 amino acids. The chain's CDR3 is CASGTLGGEQFF. CDR3 sequence (DNA): TGTGCCAGCGGGACCCTTGGGGGAGAGCAGTTCTTC.

The chain uses TRBV27 and TRBJ2-1; 10 positions agree with TRBD1. The CDR3 runs 16 residues. The V and J ends lost 0 bases and 9 bases, in that order; junction bases with no gene match: 8. Germline lookup yields CDR1 MNHEY and CDR2 SMNVEV (reference sequence). CDR3 DNA: TGTGCCAGCAGTTTATCTCCGAGACAGGGGGCAAGTGAGCAGTTCTTC. This encodes CASSLSPRQGASEQFF.

This clone came up a few times. The chain links TRBV9 to TRBJ2-5, with TRBD1 identical over 8 bases. V was clipped by 0 bases and J by 5 bases; unmatched bases: 6. This CDR3 has 15 amino acids. Germline V CDR1 and CDR2: SGDLS, YYNGEE. DNA of the CDR3: TGTGCCAGCAGCGTAGCCCAGGGGGCCCGGGAGACCCAGTACTTC. Translated: CASSVAQGARETQYF.

J is TRBJ1-2 and V is TRBV21-1. TRBV21-1 is listed as a pseudogene. The CDR3 loop spans 12 amino acids. CDR3 residues: CAGGSTNYGYTF. CDR3 coding DNA: TGTGCGGGGGGATCTACTAACTATGGCTACACCTTC.

The gene calls are TRBV29-1 and TRBJ2-1; 9 bases align to TRBD2. CDR1 is SQVTM and CDR2 is ANQGSEA in the germline V gene. Trimming cost V 1 base and J 4 bases; bases outside gene matches: 5. The CDR3 sequence is 15 residues long. CDR3 coding DNA: TGCAGCGTTGAAGGGGCTAGCGGGGATTACAATGAGCAGTTCTTC. Protein product: CSVEGASGDYNEQFF.